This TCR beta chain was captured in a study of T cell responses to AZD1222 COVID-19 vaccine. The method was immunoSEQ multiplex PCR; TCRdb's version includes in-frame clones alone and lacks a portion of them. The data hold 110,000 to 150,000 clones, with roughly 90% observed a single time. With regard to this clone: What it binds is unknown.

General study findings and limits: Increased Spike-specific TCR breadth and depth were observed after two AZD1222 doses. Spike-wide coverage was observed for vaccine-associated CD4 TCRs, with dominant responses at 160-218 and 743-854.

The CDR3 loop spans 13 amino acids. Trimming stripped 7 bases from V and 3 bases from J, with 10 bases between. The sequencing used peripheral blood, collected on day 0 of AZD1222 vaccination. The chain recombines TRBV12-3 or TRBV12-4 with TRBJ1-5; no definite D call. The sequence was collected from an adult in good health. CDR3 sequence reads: CASMRRVNQPQHF. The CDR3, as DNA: TGTGCCAGCATGCGGAGGGTCAATCAGCCCCAGCATTTT.